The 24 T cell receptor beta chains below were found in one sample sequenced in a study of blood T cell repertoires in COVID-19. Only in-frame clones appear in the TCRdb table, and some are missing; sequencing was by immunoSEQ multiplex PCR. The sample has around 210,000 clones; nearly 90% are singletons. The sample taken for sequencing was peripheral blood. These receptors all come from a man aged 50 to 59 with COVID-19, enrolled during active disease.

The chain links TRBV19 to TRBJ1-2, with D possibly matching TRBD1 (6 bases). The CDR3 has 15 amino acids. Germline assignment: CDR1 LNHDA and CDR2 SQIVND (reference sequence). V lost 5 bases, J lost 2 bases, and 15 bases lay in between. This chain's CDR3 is CASSPRTVTNYGYTF. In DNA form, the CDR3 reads TGTGCCAGTAGTCCCAGGACAGTCACAAACTATGGCTACACCTTC.

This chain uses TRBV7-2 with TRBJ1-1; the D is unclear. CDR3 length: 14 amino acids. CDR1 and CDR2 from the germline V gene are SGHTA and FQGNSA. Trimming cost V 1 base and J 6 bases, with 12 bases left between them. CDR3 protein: CASSLDHSLSEAFF. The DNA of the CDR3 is TGTGCCAGCAGCTTAGATCATAGTCTTTCTGAAGCTTTCTTT.

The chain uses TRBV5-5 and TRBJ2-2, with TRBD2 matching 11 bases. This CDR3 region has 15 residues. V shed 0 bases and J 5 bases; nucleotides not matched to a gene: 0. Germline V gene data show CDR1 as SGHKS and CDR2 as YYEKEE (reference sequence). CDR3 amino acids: CASSLGLAGTGELFF. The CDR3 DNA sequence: TGTGCCAGCAGCTTGGGACTAGCGGGAACCGGGGAGCTGTTTTTT. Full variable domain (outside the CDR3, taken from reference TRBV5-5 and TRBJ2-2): DAGVTQSPTHLIKTRGQQVTLRCSPISGHKSVSWYQQVLGQGPQFIFQYYEKEERGRGNFPDRFSARQFPNYSSELNVNALLLGDSALYLCASSLGLAGTGELFFGEGSRLTVL.

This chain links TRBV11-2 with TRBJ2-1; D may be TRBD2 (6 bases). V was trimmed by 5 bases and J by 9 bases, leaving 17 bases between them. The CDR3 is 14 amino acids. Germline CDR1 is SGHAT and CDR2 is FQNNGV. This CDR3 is CASSDRLGRGEQFF. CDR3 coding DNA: TGTGCCAGCAGCGATCGACTAGGTCGAGGTGAGCAGTTCTTC.

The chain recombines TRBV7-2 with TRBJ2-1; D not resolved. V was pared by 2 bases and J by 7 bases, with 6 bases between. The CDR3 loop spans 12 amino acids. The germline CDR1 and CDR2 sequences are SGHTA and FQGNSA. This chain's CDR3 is CASSLFPNEQFF. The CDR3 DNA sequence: TGTGCCAGCAGCTTATTTCCAAATGAGCAGTTCTTC.

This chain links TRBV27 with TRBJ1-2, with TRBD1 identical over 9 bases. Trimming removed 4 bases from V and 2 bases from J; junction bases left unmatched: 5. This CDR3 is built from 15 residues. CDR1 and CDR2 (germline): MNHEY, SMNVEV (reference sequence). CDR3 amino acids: CASSSGTGINYGYTF. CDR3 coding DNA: TGTGCCAGCAGTTCGGGGACAGGGATCAACTATGGCTACACCTTC.

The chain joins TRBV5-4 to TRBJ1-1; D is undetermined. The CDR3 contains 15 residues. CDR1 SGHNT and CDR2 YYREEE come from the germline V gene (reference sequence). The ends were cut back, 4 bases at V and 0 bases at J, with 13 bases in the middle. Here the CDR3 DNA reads TGTGCCAGCAGCCGTAACAGAGCCATGAACACTGAAGCTTTCTTT. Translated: CASSRNRAMNTEAFF.

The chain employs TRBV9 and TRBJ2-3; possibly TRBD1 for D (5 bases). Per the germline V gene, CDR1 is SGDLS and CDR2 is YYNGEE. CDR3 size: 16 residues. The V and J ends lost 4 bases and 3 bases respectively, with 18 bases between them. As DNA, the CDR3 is TGTGCCAGCAGCACCCGAGGCAGGGATCTGACAGATACGCAGTATTTT. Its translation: CASSTRGRDLTDTQYF.

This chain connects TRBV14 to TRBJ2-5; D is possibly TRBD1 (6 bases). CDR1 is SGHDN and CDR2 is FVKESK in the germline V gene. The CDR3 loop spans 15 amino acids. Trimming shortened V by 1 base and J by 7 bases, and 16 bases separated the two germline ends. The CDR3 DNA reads TGTGCCAGCAGCCAAGTCCGGGCCGAAGGGGGGACCCAGTACTTC. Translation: CASSQVRAEGGTQYF.

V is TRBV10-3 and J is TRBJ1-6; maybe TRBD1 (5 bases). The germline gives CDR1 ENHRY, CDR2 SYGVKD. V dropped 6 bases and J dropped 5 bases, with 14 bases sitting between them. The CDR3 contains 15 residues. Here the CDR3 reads CAISRDSPNNSPLHF. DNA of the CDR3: TGTGCCATCAGCCGTGACAGCCCCAATAATTCACCCCTCCACTTT.

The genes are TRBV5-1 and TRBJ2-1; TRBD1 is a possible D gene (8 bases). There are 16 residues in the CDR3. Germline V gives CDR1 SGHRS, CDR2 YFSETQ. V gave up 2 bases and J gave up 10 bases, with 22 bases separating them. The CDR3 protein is CASSLHPQGGEKEQFF. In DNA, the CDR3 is TGCGCCAGCAGCTTACACCCACAGGGGGGGGAAAAAGAGCAGTTCTTC.

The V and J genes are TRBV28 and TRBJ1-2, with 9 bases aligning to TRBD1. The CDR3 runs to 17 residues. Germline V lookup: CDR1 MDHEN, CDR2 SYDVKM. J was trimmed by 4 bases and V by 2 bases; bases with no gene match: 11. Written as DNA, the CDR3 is TGTGCCAGCAGTTTAGGACAGGGGCCCACCCGGCGCTATGGCTACACCTTC. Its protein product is CASSLGQGPTRRYGYTF.

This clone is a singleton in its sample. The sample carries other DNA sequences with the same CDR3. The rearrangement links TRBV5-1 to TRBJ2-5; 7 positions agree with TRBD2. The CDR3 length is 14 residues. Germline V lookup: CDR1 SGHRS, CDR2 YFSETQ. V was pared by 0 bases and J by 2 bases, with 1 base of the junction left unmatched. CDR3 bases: TGCGCCAGCAGCTTGGCGGGGGGACAAGAGACCCAGTACTTC. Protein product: CASSLAGGQETQYF.

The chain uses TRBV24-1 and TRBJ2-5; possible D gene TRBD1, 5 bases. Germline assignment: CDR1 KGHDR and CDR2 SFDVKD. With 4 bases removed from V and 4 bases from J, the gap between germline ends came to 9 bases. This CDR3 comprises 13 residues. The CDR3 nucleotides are TGTGCCACCAGTGACCAGGACACAGAGACCCAGTACTTC. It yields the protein CATSDQDTETQYF.

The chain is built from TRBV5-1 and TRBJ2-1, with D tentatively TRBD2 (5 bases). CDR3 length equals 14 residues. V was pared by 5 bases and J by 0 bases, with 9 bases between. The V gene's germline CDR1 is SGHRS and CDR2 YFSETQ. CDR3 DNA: TGCGCCAGCAGGGCGGGTATCTCCTACAATGAGCAGTTCTTC. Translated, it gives CASRAGISYNEQFF.

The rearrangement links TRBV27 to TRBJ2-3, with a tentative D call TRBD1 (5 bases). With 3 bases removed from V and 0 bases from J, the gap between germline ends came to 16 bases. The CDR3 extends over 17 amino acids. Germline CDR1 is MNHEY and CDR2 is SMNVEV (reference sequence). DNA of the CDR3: TGTGCCAGCAGTTTCGTCCTCGACAGCACTAGCACAGATACGCAGTATTTT. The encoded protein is CASSFVLDSTSTDTQYF.

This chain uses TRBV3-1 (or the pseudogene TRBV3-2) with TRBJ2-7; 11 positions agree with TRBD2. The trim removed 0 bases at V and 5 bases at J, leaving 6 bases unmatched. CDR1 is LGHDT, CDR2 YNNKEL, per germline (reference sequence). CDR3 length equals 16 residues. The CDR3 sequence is CASSQDGTSGPHEQYF. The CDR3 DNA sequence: TGTGCCAGCAGCCAAGATGGGACTAGCGGTCCTCACGAGCAGTACTTC.

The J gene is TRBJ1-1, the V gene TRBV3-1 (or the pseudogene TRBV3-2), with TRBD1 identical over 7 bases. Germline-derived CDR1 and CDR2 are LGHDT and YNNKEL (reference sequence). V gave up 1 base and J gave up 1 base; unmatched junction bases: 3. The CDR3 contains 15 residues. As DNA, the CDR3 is TGTGCCAGCAGCCAAGGACAGGGAACGAACACTGAAGCTTTCTTT. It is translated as CASSQGQGTNTEAFF.

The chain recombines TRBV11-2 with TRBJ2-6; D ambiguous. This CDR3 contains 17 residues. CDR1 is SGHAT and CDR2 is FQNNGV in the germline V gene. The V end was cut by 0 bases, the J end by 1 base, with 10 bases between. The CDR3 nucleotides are TGTGCCAGCAGCTTAGACTCTCTGTTATCTGGGGCCAACGTCCTGACTTTC. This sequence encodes CASSLDSLLSGANVLTF. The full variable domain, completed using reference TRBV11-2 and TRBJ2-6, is EAGVAQSPRYKIIEKRQSVAFWCNPISGHATLYWYQQILGQGPKLLIQFQNNGVVDDSQLPKDRFSAERLKGVDSTLKIQPAKLEDSAVYLCASSLDSLLSGANVLTFGAGSRLTVL.

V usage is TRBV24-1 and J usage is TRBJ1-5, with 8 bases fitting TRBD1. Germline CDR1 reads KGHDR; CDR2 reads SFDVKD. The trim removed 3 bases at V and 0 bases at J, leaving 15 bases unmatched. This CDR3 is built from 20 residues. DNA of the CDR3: TGTGCCACCAGTGATAGAAAACTCGCCCGGACAGGGTATAGCAATCAGCCCCAGCATTTT. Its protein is CATSDRKLARTGYSNQPQHF.

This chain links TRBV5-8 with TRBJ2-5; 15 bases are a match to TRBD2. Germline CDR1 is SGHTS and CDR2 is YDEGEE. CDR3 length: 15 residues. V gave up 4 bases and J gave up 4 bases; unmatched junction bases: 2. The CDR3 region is CASSTGLAGGETQYF. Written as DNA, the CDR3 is TGTGCCAGCAGCACGGGACTAGCGGGAGGAGAGACCCAGTACTTC.

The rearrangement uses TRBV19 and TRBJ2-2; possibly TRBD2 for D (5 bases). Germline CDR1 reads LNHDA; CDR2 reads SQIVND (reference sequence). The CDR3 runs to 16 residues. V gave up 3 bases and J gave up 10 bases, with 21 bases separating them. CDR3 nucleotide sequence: TGTGCCAGTAGTATTACAGACTACCCCAAGCAAGTGGAGCTGTTTTTT. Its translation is CASSITDYPKQVELFF.

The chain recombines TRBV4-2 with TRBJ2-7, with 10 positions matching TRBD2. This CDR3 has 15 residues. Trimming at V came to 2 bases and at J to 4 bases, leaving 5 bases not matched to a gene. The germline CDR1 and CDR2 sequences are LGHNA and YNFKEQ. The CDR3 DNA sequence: TGTGCCAGCAGCCAACAAGCGGGAGGGCTTTACGAGCAGTACTTC. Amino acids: CASSQQAGGLYEQYF.

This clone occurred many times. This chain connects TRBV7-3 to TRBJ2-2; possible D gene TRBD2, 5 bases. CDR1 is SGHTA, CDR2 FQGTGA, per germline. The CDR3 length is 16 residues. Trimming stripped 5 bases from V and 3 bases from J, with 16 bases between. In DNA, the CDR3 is TGTGCCAGCAGCCACGATGGGCGGGTGTACACCGGGGAGCTGTTTTTT. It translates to CASSHDGRVYTGELFF.